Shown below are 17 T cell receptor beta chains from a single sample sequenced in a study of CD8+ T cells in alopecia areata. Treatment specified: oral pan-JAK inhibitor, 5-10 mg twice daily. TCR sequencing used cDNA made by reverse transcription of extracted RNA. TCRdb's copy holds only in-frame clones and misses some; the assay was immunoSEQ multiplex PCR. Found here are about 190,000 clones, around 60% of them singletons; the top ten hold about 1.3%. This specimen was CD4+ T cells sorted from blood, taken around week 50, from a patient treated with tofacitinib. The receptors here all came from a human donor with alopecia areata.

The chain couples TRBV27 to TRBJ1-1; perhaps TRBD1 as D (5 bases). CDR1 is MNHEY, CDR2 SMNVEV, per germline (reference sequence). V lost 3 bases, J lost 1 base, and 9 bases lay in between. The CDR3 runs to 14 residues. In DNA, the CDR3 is TGTGCCAGCAGTTTCAGGGCCCGGAACACTGAAGCTTTCTTT. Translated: CASSFRARNTEAFF.

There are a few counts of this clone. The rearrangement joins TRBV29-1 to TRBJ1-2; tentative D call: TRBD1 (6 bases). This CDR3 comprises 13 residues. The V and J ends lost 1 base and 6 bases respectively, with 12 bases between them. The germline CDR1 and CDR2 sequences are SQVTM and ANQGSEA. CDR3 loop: CSVEVQGSDGYTF. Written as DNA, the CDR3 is TGCAGCGTTGAAGTCCAGGGGAGCGATGGCTACACCTTC. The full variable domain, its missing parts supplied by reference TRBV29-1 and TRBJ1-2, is SAVISQKPSRDICQRGTSLTIQCQVDSQVTMMFWYRQQPGQSLTLIATANQGSEATYESGFVIDKFPISRPNLTFSTLTVSNMSPEDSSIYLCSVEVQGSDGYTFGSGTRLTVV.

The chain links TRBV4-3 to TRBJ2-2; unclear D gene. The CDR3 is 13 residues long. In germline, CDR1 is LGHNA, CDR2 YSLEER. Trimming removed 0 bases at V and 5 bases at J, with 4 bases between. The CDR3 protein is CASSQERTGELFF. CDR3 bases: TGCGCCAGCAGCCAAGAACGGACCGGGGAGCTGTTTTTT.

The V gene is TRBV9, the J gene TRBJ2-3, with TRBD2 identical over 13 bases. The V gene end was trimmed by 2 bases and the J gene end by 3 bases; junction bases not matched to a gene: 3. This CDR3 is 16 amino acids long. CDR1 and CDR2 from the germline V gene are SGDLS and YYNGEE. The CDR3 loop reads CASSVTSGGRTDTQYF. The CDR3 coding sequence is TGTGCCAGCAGCGTGACTAGCGGGGGGAGGACAGATACGCAGTATTTT.

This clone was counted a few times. The CDR3 loop is CASGIGQTNEQFF. The CDR3 region has the DNA TGTGCTAGTGGGATCGGACAAACCAATGAGCAGTTCTTC. This chain connects TRBV12-5 to TRBJ2-1; D is possibly TRBD1 (5 bases). Trimming pared 6 bases from V and 6 bases from J, leaving 12 bases between. This CDR3 is 13 amino acids long. Germline assignment: CDR1 LGHNT and CDR2 FRNRAP.

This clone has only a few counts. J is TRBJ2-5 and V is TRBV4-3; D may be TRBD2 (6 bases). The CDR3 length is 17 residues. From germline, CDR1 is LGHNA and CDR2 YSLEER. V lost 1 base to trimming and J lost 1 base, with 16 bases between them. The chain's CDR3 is CASSQGRGGGIQETQYF. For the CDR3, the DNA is TGCGCCAGCAGCCAAGGTCGGGGAGGAGGGATCCAAGAGACCCAGTACTTC.

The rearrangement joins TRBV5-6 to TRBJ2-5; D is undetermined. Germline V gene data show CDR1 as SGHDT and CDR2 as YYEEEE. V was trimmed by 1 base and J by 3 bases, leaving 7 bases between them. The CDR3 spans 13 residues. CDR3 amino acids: CASSLMAEETQYF. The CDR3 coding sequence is TGTGCCAGCAGCTTGATGGCGGAAGAGACCCAGTACTTC.

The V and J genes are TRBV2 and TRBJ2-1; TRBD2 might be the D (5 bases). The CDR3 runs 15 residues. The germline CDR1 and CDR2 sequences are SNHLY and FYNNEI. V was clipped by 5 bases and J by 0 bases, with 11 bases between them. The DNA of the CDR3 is TGTGCCAGCAGTCGGGAAGAGAGCTCCTACAATGAGCAGTTCTTC. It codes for CASSREESSYNEQFF.

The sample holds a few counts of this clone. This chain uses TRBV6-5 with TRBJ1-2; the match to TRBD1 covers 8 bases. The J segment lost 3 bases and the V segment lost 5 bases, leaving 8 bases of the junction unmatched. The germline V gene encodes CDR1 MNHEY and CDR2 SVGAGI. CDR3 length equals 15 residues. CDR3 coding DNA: TGTGCCAGCAGTGGCAACAGGGGGGAGGACTATGGCTACACCTTC. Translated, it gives CASSGNRGEDYGYTF.

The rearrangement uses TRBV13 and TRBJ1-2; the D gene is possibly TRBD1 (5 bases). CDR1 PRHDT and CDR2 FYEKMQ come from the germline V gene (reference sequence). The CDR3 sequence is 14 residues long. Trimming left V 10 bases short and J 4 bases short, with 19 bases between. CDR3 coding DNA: TGTGCCAACTCACGACGAGGGGCGGGCTATGGCTACACCTTC. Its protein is CANSRRGAGYGYTF.

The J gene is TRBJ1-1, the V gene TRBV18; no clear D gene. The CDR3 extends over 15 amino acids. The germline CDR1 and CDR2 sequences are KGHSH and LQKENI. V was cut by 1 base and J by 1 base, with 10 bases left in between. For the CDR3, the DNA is TGTGCCAGCTCACCACGTTCTGTAAAGAACACTGAAGCTTTCTTT. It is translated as CASSPRSVKNTEAFF.

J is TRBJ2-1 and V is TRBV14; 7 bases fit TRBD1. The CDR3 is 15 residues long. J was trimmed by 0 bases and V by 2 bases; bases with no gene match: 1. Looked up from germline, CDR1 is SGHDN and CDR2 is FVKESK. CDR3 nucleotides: TGTGCCAGCAGCCAAAACAGGGGCTCCTACAATGAGCAGTTCTTC. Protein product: CASSQNRGSYNEQFF.

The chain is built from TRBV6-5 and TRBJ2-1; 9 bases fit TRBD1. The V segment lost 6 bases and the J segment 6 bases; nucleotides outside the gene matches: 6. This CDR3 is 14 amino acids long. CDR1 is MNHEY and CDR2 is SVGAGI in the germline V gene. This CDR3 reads CASRTGGAGNEQFF. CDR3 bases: TGTGCCAGCAGAACAGGGGGCGCGGGCAATGAGCAGTTCTTC.

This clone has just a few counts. This CDR3 reads CASSPGTFANTGELFF. CDR3 in DNA: TGTGCCAGCAGCCCGGGGACTTTCGCGAACACCGGGGAGCTGTTTTTT. This chain connects TRBV11-2 to TRBJ2-2; TRBD2 is a possible D gene (6 bases). This CDR3 region has 16 residues. V lost 5 bases and J 0 bases, leaving 13 bases between the germline ends. Germline V gene lookup returns CDR1 SGHAT and CDR2 FQNNGV.

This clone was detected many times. The CDR3 protein is CASSPSSENIQYF. CDR3 in DNA: TGTGCCAGCAGCCCGAGTTCGGAAAACATTCAGTACTTC. The genes are TRBV14 and TRBJ2-4, with D unresolved. CDR3 size: 13 residues. The V gene lost 4 bases and the J gene lost 5 bases, with 9 bases spanning the gap. The germline V gene has CDR1 SGHDN and CDR2 FVKESK. Based on the CDR3 plus reference TRBV14 and TRBJ2-4, the full variable domain is EAGVTQFPSHSVIEKGQTVTLRCDPISGHDNLYWYRRVMGKEIKFLLHFVKESKQDESGMPNNRFLAERTGGTYSTLKVQPAELEDSGVYFCASSPSSENIQYFGAGTRLSVL.

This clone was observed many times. The CDR3 DNA is TGTGCCAGCAGCTCTACAGGGGGACTGGCGTACAATGAGCAGTTCTTC. Protein: CASSSTGGLAYNEQFF. The chain uses TRBV9 and TRBJ2-1; 8 bases match TRBD1. Germline lookup yields CDR1 SGDLS and CDR2 YYNGEE. CDR3 length: 16 amino acids. V was pared by 4 bases and J by 4 bases, with 10 bases of the junction left unmatched.

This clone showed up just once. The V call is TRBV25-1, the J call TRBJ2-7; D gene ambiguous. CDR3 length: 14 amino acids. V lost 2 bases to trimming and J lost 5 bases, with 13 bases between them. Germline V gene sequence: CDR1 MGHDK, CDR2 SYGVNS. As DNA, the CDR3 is TGTGCCAGCAGTGAAACGACCTTTGCCCACGAGCAGTACTTC. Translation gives CASSETTFAHEQYF.